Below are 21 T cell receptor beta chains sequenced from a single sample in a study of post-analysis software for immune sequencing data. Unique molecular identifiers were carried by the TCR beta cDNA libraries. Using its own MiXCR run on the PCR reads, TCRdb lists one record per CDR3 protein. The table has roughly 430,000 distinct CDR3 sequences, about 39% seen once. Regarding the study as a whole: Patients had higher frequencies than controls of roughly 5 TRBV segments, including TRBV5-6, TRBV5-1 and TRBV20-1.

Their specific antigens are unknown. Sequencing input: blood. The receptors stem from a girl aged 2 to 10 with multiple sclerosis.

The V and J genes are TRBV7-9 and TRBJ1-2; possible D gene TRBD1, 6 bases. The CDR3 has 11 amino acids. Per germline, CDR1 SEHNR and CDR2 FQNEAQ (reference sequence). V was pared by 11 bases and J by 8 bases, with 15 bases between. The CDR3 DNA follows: TGTGCCGGCACCGAGACAGGCGGCTACACCTTC. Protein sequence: CAGTETGGYTF.

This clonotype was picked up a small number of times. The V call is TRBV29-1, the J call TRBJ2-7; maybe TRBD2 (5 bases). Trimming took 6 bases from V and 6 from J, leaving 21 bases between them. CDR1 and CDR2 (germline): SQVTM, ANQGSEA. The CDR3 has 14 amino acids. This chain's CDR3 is CSVRRTGYTGEQYF. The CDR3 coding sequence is TGCAGCGTCCGTCGGACTGGCTACACTGGCGAGCAGTACTTC.

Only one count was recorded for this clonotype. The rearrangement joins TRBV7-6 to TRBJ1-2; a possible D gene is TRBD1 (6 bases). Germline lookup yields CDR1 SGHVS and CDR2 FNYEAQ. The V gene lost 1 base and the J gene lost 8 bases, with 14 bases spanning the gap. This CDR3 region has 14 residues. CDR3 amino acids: CASSLGGGAGGYTF. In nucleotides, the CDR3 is TGTGCCAGCAGCTTAGGGGGGGGGGCTGGAGGCTACACCTTC.

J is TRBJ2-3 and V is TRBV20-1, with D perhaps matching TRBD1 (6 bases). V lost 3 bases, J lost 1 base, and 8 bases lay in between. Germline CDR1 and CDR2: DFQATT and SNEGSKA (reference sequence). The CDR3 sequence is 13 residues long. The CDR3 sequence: CSASKGGTDTQYF. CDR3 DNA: TGCAGTGCTAGTAAGGGGGGCACAGATACGCAGTATTTT.

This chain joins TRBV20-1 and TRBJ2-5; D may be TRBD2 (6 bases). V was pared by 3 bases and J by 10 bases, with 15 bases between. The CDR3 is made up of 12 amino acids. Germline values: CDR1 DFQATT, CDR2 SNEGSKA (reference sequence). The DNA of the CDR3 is TGCAGTGCTAGGTCCAGCGGGTTCGTCCAGTACTTC. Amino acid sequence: CSARSSGFVQYF.

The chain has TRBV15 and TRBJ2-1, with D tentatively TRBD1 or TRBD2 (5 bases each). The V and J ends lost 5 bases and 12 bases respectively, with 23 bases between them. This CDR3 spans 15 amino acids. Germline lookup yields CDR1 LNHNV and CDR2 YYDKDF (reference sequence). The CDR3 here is CATSLGVPAMSGQFF. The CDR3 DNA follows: TGTGCCACCAGCCTGGGGGTCCCGGCAATGAGCGGGCAGTTCTTC.

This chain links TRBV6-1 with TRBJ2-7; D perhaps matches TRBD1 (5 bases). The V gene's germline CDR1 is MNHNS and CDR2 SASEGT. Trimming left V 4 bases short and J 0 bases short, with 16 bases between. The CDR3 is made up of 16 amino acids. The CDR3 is CASSGGRVFPSYEQYF. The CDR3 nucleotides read TGTGCCAGCAGTGGGGGCAGGGTTTTTCCCTCCTACGAGCAGTACTTC.

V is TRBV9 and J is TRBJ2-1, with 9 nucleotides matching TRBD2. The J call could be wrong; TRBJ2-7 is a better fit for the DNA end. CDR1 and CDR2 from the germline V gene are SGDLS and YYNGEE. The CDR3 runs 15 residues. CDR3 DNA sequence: TGTGCCAGCAGCCTTGGACTAGCGTGGACCAATGAGCAGTACTTC. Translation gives CASSLGLAWTNEQYF.

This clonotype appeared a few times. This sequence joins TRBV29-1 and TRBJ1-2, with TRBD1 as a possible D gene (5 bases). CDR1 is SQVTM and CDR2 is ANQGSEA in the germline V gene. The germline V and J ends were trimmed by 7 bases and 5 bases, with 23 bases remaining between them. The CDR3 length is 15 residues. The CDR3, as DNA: TGCAGCGGGGGGACGGCATCTTCCCCGTATTATGGCTACACCTTC. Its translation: CSGGTASSPYYGYTF.

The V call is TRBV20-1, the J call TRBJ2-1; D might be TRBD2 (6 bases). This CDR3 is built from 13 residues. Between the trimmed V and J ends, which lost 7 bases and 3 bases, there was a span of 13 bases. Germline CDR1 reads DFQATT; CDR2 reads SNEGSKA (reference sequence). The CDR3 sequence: CSVISGIYNEQFF. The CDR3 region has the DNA TGCAGTGTTATTAGCGGAATCTACAATGAGCAGTTCTTC.

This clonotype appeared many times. CDR3 loop: CASSQRTGGTADTQYF. The CDR3 DNA sequence: TGTGCCAGCAGTCAACGGACAGGGGGCACGGCAGATACGCAGTATTTT. The gene calls are TRBV12-3 or TRBV12-4 and TRBJ2-3; 11 bases match TRBD1. V was clipped by 5 bases and J by 4 bases; unmatched bases: 8. This CDR3 spans 16 amino acids.

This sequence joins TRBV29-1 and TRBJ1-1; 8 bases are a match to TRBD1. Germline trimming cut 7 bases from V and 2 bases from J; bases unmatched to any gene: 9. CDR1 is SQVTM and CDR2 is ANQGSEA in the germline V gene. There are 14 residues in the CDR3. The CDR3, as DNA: TGCAGCGCCCGGGACAGGAGGAGAAACACTGAAGCTTTCTTT. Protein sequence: CSARDRRRNTEAFF.

The CDR3 region is CASSFGRSGGNQPQHF. In nucleotides, the CDR3 is TGTGCCAGCAGTTTCGGACGCTCGGGGGGCAATCAGCCCCAGCATTTT. This chain joins TRBV12-3 or TRBV12-4 and TRBJ1-5; D perhaps matches TRBD1 (5 bases). V lost 3 bases and J lost 2, with 14 bases in between. The CDR3 has 16 amino acids.

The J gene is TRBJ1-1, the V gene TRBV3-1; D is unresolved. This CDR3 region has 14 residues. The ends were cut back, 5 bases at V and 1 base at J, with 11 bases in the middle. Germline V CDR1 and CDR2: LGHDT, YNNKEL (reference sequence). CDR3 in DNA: TGTGCCAGCAGCTACGGGTCGGCGAACACTGAAGCTTTCTTT. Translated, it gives CASSYGSANTEAFF.

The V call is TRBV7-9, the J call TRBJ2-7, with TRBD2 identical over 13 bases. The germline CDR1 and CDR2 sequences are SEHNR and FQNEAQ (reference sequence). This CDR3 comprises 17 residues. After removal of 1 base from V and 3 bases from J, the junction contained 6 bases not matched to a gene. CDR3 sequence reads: CASSLGVGTSGDYEQYF. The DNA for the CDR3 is TGTGCCAGCAGCTTAGGTGTCGGGACTAGCGGGGACTACGAGCAGTACTTC.

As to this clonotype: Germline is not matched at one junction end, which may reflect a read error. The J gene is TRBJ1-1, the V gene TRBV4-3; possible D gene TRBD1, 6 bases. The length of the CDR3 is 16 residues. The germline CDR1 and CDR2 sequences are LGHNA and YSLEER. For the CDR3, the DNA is TGCGCCAGCAGCCAAGCGGGCAGGGGATCGAACACTGGAGCTTTCTTT. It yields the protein CASSQAGRGSNTGAFF.

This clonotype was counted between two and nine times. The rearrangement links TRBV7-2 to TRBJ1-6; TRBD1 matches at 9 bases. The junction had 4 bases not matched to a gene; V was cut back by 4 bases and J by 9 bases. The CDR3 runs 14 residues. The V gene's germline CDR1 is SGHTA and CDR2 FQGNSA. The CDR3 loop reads CASSSRDRASPLHF. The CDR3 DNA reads TGTGCCAGCAGCTCCCGGGACAGGGCTTCACCCCTCCACTTT. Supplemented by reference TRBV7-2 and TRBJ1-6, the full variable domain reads GAGVSQSPSNKVTEKGKDVELRCDPISGHTALYWYRQSLGQGLEFLIYFQGNSAPDKSGLPSDRFSAERTGGSVSTLTIQRTQQEDSAVYLCASSSRDRASPLHFGNGTRLTVT.

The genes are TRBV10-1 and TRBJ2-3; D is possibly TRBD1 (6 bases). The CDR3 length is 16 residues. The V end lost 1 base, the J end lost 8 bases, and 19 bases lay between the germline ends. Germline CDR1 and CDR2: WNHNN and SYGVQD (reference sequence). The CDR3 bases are TGCGCCAGCAGTGAGTGGGGGCGCCCCCCACACGGTACGCAGTATTTT. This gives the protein CASSEWGRPPHGTQYF.

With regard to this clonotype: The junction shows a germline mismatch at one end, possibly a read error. The DNA for the CDR3 is TGTGCCAGCAGTGGACTAGCGGGGGGCAATGGGCAGTTCTTC. This encodes CASSGLAGGNGQFF. The chain uses TRBV6-4 and TRBJ2-1; 13 nucleotides match TRBD2. CDR1 MRHNA and CDR2 SNTAGT come from the germline V gene. The CDR3 loop spans 14 amino acids.

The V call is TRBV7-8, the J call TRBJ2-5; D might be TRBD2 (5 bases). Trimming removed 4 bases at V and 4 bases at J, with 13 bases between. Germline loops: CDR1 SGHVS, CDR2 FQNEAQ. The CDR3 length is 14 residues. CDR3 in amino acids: CASSSPQGRETQYF. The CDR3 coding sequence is TGTGCCAGCAGCTCCCCACAAGGGAGAGAGACCCAGTACTTC.

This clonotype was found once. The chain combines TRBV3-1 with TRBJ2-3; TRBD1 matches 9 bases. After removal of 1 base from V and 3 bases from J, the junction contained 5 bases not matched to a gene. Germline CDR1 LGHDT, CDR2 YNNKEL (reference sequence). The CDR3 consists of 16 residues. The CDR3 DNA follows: TGTGCCAGCAGCCAAGGTCGGGACAGGGTGACAGATACGCAGTATTTT. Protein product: CASSQGRDRVTDTQYF.